Below, 16 T cell receptor beta chains from the same sample are listed, as sequenced in a study of neoadjuvant anti-PD-1 for oral cavity cancer. The protocol was immunoSEQ multiplex PCR, while the TCRdb copy is restricted to in-frame clones and leaves out a portion. Of several thousand clones listed, approximately 70% were seen once; the top ten hold 2.5% to 3%. Time point given: after neoadjuvant nivolumab, at surgical resection. Sequencing was performed on PBMCs, taken after nivolumab (anti-PD-1) treatment. All receptors come from a person aged 40 to 85 with oral cavity squamous cell carcinoma.

This clone was counted a single time. The chain couples TRBV29-1 to TRBJ2-1, with D tentatively TRBD2 (5 bases). The ends were cut back, 2 bases at V and 8 bases at J, with 10 bases in the middle. In germline, CDR1 is SQVTM, CDR2 ANQGSEA. The CDR3 consists of 12 residues. The CDR3 is CSVESLRDEQFF. As DNA, the CDR3 is TGCAGCGTTGAAAGCCTGCGGGATGAGCAGTTCTTC.

The chain uses TRBV19 and TRBJ2-2; D uncertain. V was shortened by 4 bases and J by 7 bases, with 16 bases between the two germline ends. There are 15 residues in the CDR3. Germline V gene lookup returns CDR1 LNHDA and CDR2 SQIVND (reference sequence). The CDR3 reads CASSRPALVLGELFF. In nucleotides, the CDR3 is TGTGCCAGTAGTAGACCGGCGCTCGTCCTCGGGGAGCTGTTTTTT. The full variable domain, rest sourced from reference TRBV19 and TRBJ2-2, is DGGITQSPKYLFRKEGQNVTLSCEQNLNHDAMYWYRQDPGQGLRLIYYSQIVNDFQKGDIAEGYSVSREKKESFPLTVTSAQKNPTAFYLCASSRPALVLGELFFGEGSRLTVL.

The chain combines TRBV5-8 with TRBJ2-3, with D possibly called TRBD1 or TRBD2 (5 bases each). Trimming stripped 3 bases from V and 0 bases from J, with 17 bases between. CDR1 and CDR2 from the germline V gene are SGHTS and YDEGEE. This CDR3 has 17 amino acids. The CDR3 DNA reads TGTGCCAGCAGCTGGACCCGGGACGTCCCTAGCACAGATACGCAGTATTTT. Its protein is CASSWTRDVPSTDTQYF.

V gene TRBV7-2 combines with J gene TRBJ2-7; 9 bases are shared with TRBD1. The CDR3 is 13 residues long. Losses at the gene ends were 4 bases for V and 5 bases for J; bases not matched to a gene: 3. CDR1 and CDR2 (germline): SGHTA, FQGNSA. CDR3 sequence (DNA): TGTGCCAGCAGCTCCGGACAGGGGAACGAGCAGTACTTC. This gives the protein CASSSGQGNEQYF.

The genes are TRBV9 and TRBJ2-5; TRBD2 aligns across 8 bases. Germline loops: CDR1 SGDLS, CDR2 YYNGEE. The CDR3 covers 16 residues. V was pared by 0 bases and J by 1 base, with 5 bases of the junction left unmatched. The CDR3 region has the DNA TGTGCCAGCAGCGTAGGGATCAGCGGGGGCCAAGAGACCCAGTACTTC. Its translation is CASSVGISGGQETQYF. Full variable domain (missing parts from reference TRBV9 and TRBJ2-5): DSGVTQTPKHLITATGQRVTLRCSPRSGDLSVYWYQQSLDQGLQFLIQYYNGEERAKGNILERFSAQQFPDLHSELNLSSLELGDSALYFCASSVGISGGQETQYFGPGTRLLVL.

V gene TRBV5-1 combines with J gene TRBJ1-3; D is uncertain. CDR1 and CDR2 (germline): SGHRS, YFSETQ. The CDR3 totals 16 residues. V lost 1 base and J lost 0, with 11 bases in between. In DNA, the CDR3 is TGCGCCAGCAGCTTGAGGACTGGGAGCTCTGGAAACACCATATATTTT. It yields the protein CASSLRTGSSGNTIYF.

The chain links TRBV7-2 to TRBJ2-3, with 7 positions matching TRBD2. Germline CDR1 and CDR2: SGHTA and FQGNSA. This CDR3 comprises 16 residues. Trimming removed 1 base from V and 0 bases from J; junction bases left unmatched: 4. CDR3 loop: CASSLVGGGSTDTQYF. For the CDR3, the DNA is TGTGCCAGCAGCTTAGTGGGCGGGGGTAGCACAGATACGCAGTATTTT.

This sequence joins TRBV2 and TRBJ1-6; no definite D call. V lost 4 bases and J lost 5, with 12 bases in between. The CDR3 has 15 amino acids. Germline CDR1 SNHLY, CDR2 FYNNEI. DNA for the CDR3: TGTGCCAGCAGTGCGGAGAGGAGTAATAATTCACCCCTCCACTTT. Encoded protein: CASSAERSNNSPLHF.

The chain couples TRBV27 to TRBJ2-1; D perhaps matches TRBD2 (5 bases). The CDR3 loop spans 13 amino acids. Trimming took 3 bases from V and 4 from J, leaving 7 bases between them. Germline V gene sequence: CDR1 MNHEY, CDR2 SMNVEV (reference sequence). For the CDR3, the DNA is TGTGCCAGCAGTTTCCGGGGTTACAATGAGCAGTTCTTC. It translates to CASSFRGYNEQFF.

A few counts support this clone. The CDR3 here is CASSLPGQGQSPLHF. Written as DNA, the CDR3 is TGTGCCAGCAGTCTCCCGGGACAGGGGCAATCACCCCTCCACTTT. J is TRBJ1-6 and V is TRBV28; 10 bases fit TRBD1. The CDR3 loop spans 15 amino acids. The ends lost 5 bases at V and 10 bases at J; junction bases unmatched: 8. Germline values: CDR1 MDHEN, CDR2 SYDVKM. The variable domain in full, with the rest retrieved from reference TRBV28 and TRBJ1-6, is DVKVTQSSRYLVKRTGEKVFLECVQDMDHENMFWYRQDPGLGLRLIYFSYDVKMKEKGDIPEGYSVSREKKERFSLILESASTNQTSMYLCASSLPGQGQSPLHFGNGTRLTVT.

This clone was counted a single time. V gene TRBV4-1 combines with J gene TRBJ2-2, with D unclear. Trimming took 0 bases from V and 10 from J, leaving 12 bases between them. CDR3 size: 14 residues. Germline CDR1 and CDR2: MGHRA and YSYEKL. CDR3 protein: CASSQDIAKEELFF. CDR3 in DNA: TGCGCCAGCAGCCAAGACATTGCGAAAGAGGAGCTGTTTTTT.

Only one count was recorded for this clone. This rearrangement joins TRBV29-1 to TRBJ2-1, with TRBD1 as a possible D gene (5 bases). Germline V CDR1 and CDR2: SQVTM, ANQGSEA. The CDR3 spans 15 residues. V was shortened by 6 bases and J by 7 bases, with 22 bases between the two germline ends. This CDR3 reads CSVRGREGVINEQFF. As DNA, the CDR3 is TGCAGCGTCCGCGGCAGGGAAGGGGTAATTAATGAGCAGTTCTTC.

The chain is built from TRBV4-1 and TRBJ1-5; D is uncertain. The CDR3 is 13 residues long. The germline V gene has CDR1 MGHRA and CDR2 YSYEKL. With 0 bases removed from V and 7 bases from J, the gap between germline ends came to 7 bases. As DNA, the CDR3 is TGCGCCAGCAGCCAAGATGGGATCCAGCCCCAGCATTTT. The encoded protein is CASSQDGIQPQHF.

This chain links TRBV2 with TRBJ1-2; D unresolved. Trimming removed 9 bases at V and 1 base at J, with 12 bases between. Per germline, CDR1 SNHLY and CDR2 FYNNEI. This CDR3 has 13 amino acids. The CDR3 coding sequence is TGTGCCAGTGGACGGAAGATTAACTATGGCTACACCTTC. It yields the protein CASGRKINYGYTF.

V is TRBV27 and J is TRBJ1-1; D is unclear. Between the trimmed V and J ends, which lost 2 bases and 0 bases, there was a span of 7 bases. Germline V lookup: CDR1 MNHEY, CDR2 SMNVEV (reference sequence). This CDR3 contains 14 residues. For the CDR3, the DNA is TGTGCCAGCAGTTTAACAAAAATGAACACTGAAGCTTTCTTT. Protein: CASSLTKMNTEAFF.

The rearrangement uses TRBV7-2 and TRBJ1-4; 7 nucleotides align to TRBD1. This CDR3 is 17 amino acids long. Unmatched junction bases numbered 16, after V lost 5 bases and J lost 7 bases. Germline values: CDR1 SGHTA, CDR2 FQGNSA. The CDR3 sequence is CASSQHGTAQGGEKLFF. The CDR3 DNA reads TGTGCCAGCAGCCAGCACGGGACAGCTCAGGGAGGTGAAAAACTGTTTTTT.